This section outlines one T cell receptor beta chain sequence together with its context. What it recognizes is unknown. Trimming took off 1 base at V and 6 bases at J, with 21 bases between the two ends. CDR3 size: 16 residues. CDR1 is DFQATT and CDR2 is SNEGSKA in the germline V gene (reference sequence). This specimen comes from a study of CD8 T cells in ankylosing spondylitis. From the 5' RACE reads, TCRdb called clonotypes with MiXCR, one entry per CDR3 protein. Of around 430,000 distinct CDR3 sequences in the sample, approximately 17% were seen once. Overall study findings and caveats: CD8+ disease-linked clones were present at relatively low frequencies in blood. A TCR beta motif made of roughly eight highly homologous variants seemed typical of ankylosing spondylitis blood.

The sample comprised blood, either unsorted or a sorted T cell fraction (not recorded which). The receptor was isolated from a male donor with ankylosing spondylitis. The chain is built from TRBV20-1 and TRBJ1-1, with D perhaps TRBD1 (5 bases). Here the CDR3 reads CSARAYLGRRDAEAFF. For the CDR3, the DNA is TGCAGTGCTAGAGCTTATTTGGGGCGGCGGGACGCTGAAGCTTTCTTT.